The T cell receptor (beta chain) described here comes from a study of cytomegalovirus exposure and HLA in healthy donors. Study-level results: A list of about 160 TCR beta chains associated with cytomegalovirus was given. Many donors shared some public TCRs, even though most TCR sequences were rare. In vitro work confirmed that three CMV-associated chains recognize CMV antigens.

Only a few counts were recorded for this clone. What it recognizes is unknown. The CDR3 extends over 11 amino acids. CDR1 DFQATT and CDR2 SNEGSKA come from the germline V gene (reference sequence). V was cut by 4 bases and J by 4 bases, with 7 bases left in between. Sequenced by immunoSEQ multiplex PCR; TCRdb stores in-frame clones only, minus some. The profile shows approximately 210,000 clones, approximately 86% of them singletons. The sample comprised PBMCs. V usage is TRBV20-1 and J usage is TRBJ1-2; D remains unclear. This sequence originates from a woman aged 18-29 years in good health and CMV-seronegative. CDR3 coding DNA: TGCAGTGCTAACCCAGTCTATGGCTACACCTTC. Translated: CSANPVYGYTF.